A selection of T cell receptor beta chains follows, all from one sample in a study of vaccination and CD4 T cells after COVID-19. MiXCR, applied by TCRdb to the PCR reads, yields one record per CDR3 protein. This sample has around 15,000 distinct CDR3 sequences; nearly 80% occur once, and the top ten carry approximately 9.9%. For these TCRs, the target antigens are not known. This specimen consisted of CD4+ T cells from blood, cultured in vitro, obtained after SARS-CoV-2 vaccination. All receptors derive from a human donor who received a COVID-19 vaccine. The CDR3 runs from the conserved cysteine through the conserved F or W. The D gene is left open where the match is weak. Only some rows state a clone size, as once, few, many or a class for expanded clones.

abundance	v_gene	d_gene	j_gene	CDR3nt	CDR3aa
.	TRBV15	.	TRBJ1-5	TGTGCCACCAGCAGAGTGCTGGAAAATCAGCCCCAGCATTTT	CATSRVLENQPQHF
.	TRBV4-2	.	TRBJ1-2	TGTGCCAGCAGCCATCCCGGGGGGGGGCGTTGGGGCTACACCTTC	CASSHPGGGRWGYTF
.	TRBV27	.	TRBJ1-1	TGTGCCAGCAGTTTATTTGGCAGTCAGAACACTGAAGCTTTCTTT	CASSLFGSQNTEAFF
.	TRBV27	TRBD1	TRBJ2-7	TGTGCCAGCAGCCGTCCGGGACAGGGGTACGAGCAGTACTTC	CASSRPGQGYEQYF
.	TRBV15	.	TRBJ1-5	TGTGCCACCAGCCTCCGACAGGCTCGCCAGCCCCAGCATTTT	CATSLRQARQPQHF
.	TRBV2	.	TRBJ2-5	TGTGCCAGCAGTGACCACGGAGGGGCGGAGACCCAGTACTTC	CASSDHGGAETQYF
.	TRBV20-1	.	TRBJ2-3	TGCAGTGCTCGGTTACACGGGGCCCCCTTGGCAGATACGCAGTATTTT	CSARLHGAPLADTQYF
.	TRBV7-8	TRBD1	TRBJ1-2	TGTGCCAGCAGCCCGGACAGGGCCTATGGCTACACCTTC	CASSPDRAYGYTF
.	TRBV6-5	TRBD1	TRBJ1-2	TGTGCCAGCAGTTCCGGACAGGGAAGATTCTATGGCTACACCTTC	CASSSGQGRFYGYTF
.	TRBV12-3/TRBV12-4	TRBD1	TRBJ1-2	TGTGCCAGCAGCTACCGGGACAGGGGACGGGGCTACACCTTC	CASSYRDRGRGYTF
once	TRBV2	.	TRBJ1-1	TGTGCCAGCAGTGAATCGGGGGTGAACACTGAAGCTTTCTTT	CASSESGVNTEAFF
.	TRBV27	.	TRBJ1-1	TGTGCCAGCAGTTCGCACCCATCGAACACTGAAGCTTTCTTT	CASSSHPSNTEAFF
.	TRBV6-1	.	TRBJ1-4	TGTGCCAGTTGCCCGATTCTCACTAATGAAAAACTGTTTTTT	CASCPILTNEKLFF
few	TRBV7-6	.	TRBJ2-1	TGTGCCAGCAGCTGGAGCTCATCCAATGAGCAGTTCTTC	CASSWSSSNEQFF
once	TRBV14	.	TRBJ2-3	TGTGCCAGCAGCGCCAGTTCGTGGGCAGATACGCAGTATTTT	CASSASSWADTQYF
few	TRBV5-5	TRBD2	TRBJ2-1	TGTGCCAGCAGCTTGACTAGCGGGGGGGCCCAATCCTACAATGAGCAGTTCTTC	CASSLTSGGAQSYNEQFF